This is a list of T cell receptor beta chains from one sample in a study of cytomegalovirus exposure and HLA in healthy donors. Repertoires were generated with immunoSEQ multiplex PCR, while TCRdb's copy carries only in-frame clones and drops some. The table shows under 200,000 clones, with approximately 82% occurring only once. The sequenced sample was PBMCs. These receptors came from a man aged 35 to 55 in good health and CMV-seropositive. CDR3s include the opening cysteine and the closing phenylalanine or tryptophan. The D gene is left open where the match is weak. Clone size, where shown, is once, few, many, or a class for clones that have expanded.

V gene	D gene	J gene	CDR3 length	clone size	CDR3 DNA	CDR3 protein
TRBV4-1	NA	TRBJ2-4	16	NA	TGCGCCAGCAGCCAAGTAGGAGCTTTAGCCAAAAACATTCAGTACTTC	CASSQVGALAKNIQYF
TRBV5-1	TRBD1	TRBJ2-2	16	NA	TGCGCCAGCAGCTTGGGAGGGACAGCGAACACCGGGGAGCTGTTTTTT	CASSLGGTANTGELFF
TRBV19	NA	TRBJ2-7	14	NA	TGTGCCAGTAGTCGGGGAACAGGGACCTACGAGCAGTACTTC	CASSRGTGTYEQYF
TRBV7-2	NA	TRBJ1-2	15	NA	TGTGCCAGCAGCTTAGGGGCACTGGGGGCCTATGGCTACACCTTC	CASSLGALGAYGYTF
TRBV6-1	TRBD1	TRBJ1-5	13	NA	TGTGCCAGCAATGGACAGGTTGACCAGCCCCAGCATTTT	CASNGQVDQPQHF
TRBV5-1	NA	TRBJ1-4	16	few	TGCGCCAGCAGCTCACCCGTAGGGGGAACTAATGAAAAACTGTTTTTT	CASSSPVGGTNEKLFF
TRBV2	TRBD1	TRBJ1-5	13	NA	TGTGCCAACCCGGGACAGGGGTTTCAGCCCCAGCATTTT	CANPGQGFQPQHF
TRBV11-2	TRBD1	TRBJ2-1	14	NA	TGTGCCAGCAGCCTCGGACAGGGAAGGAATGAGCAGTTCTTC	CASSLGQGRNEQFF
TRBV11-1	NA	TRBJ2-7	14	once	TGTGCCAGCAGCTTCTCCGGTGGGCCCTACGAGCAGTACTTC	CASSFSGGPYEQYF
TRBV6-5	TRBD1	TRBJ1-4	16	NA	TGTGCCAGCAGTTACTCGGGACAGGGCGGGGTAGAAAAACTGTTTTTT	CASSYSGQGGVEKLFF
TRBV6-1	NA	TRBJ2-3	15	NA	TGTGCCAGCAGAGGCAGGACAGCTAGCACAGATACGCAGTATTTT	CASRGRTASTDTQYF
TRBV14	NA	TRBJ1-2	13	NA	TGTGCCAGCAGCCATGAAGGGGCTCGTGGCTACACCTTC	CASSHEGARGYTF
TRBV6-1	NA	TRBJ2-3	13	NA	TGTGCCAGCAGTGAATACACAGCAGATACGCAGTATTTT	CASSEYTADTQYF
TRBV6-5	NA	TRBJ1-3	15	NA	TGTGCCAGCAGTAACACAGGGAGGGGTGGAAACACCATATATTTT	CASSNTGRGGNTIYF
TRBV5-6	TRBD1	TRBJ1-2	15	NA	TGTGCCAGCAGCTACCGGGACAGAACTAACTATGGCTACACCTTC	CASSYRDRTNYGYTF
TRBV6-1	NA	TRBJ2-7	13	NA	TGTGCCAGCAGGACTAGTGGGGATGGCGAGCAGTACTTC	CASRTSGDGEQYF
TRBV11-2	TRBD1	TRBJ1-2	12	NA	TGTGCCAGCAGCACAGGGGGCTTCGGCTACACCTTC	CASSTGGFGYTF